Following are 16 T cell receptor beta chains from one sample sequenced in a study of cytomegalovirus exposure and HLA in healthy donors. PCR involved 60 Vbeta and 13 Jbeta primers. The repertoire was sequenced with immunoSEQ multiplex PCR; TCRdb's copy has only in-frame clones and lacks some. The sample has tens of thousands of clones, around 66% seen once. The sample was PBMCs. These receptors came from a male donor in good health and CMV-seropositive.

The chain carries TRBV29-1 and TRBJ2-6; TRBD1 might be the D (6 bases). The CDR3 has 16 amino acids. Per germline, CDR1 SQVTM and CDR2 ANQGSEA. Deletions cut 8 bases from V and 0 bases from J, with 17 bases between. CDR3 region: CSPGHSVFSGANVLTF. The CDR3 nucleotides read TGCAGCCCGGGACACAGCGTCTTCTCTGGGGCCAACGTCCTGACTTTC.

In its sample, this clone was seen once. The chain carries TRBV11-2 and TRBJ2-2; possibly TRBD1 for D (6 bases). The ends were cut back, 5 bases at V and 7 bases at J, with 17 bases in the middle. The germline V gene encodes CDR1 SGHAT and CDR2 FQNNGV. This CDR3 is 15 amino acids long. The CDR3 loop reads CASSTRAGVDGELFF. The DNA for the CDR3 is TGTGCCAGCAGCACGAGGGCAGGGGTGGACGGGGAGCTGTTTTTT.

In this sample, this clone turned up a few times. J is TRBJ2-2 and V is TRBV4-1, with TRBD1 as a possible D gene (5 bases). The CDR3 runs 15 residues. V lost 6 bases to trimming and J lost 7 bases, with 18 bases between them. The germline gives CDR1 MGHRA, CDR2 YSYEKL. DNA of the CDR3: TGCGCCAGCAGTAAGAGTATTAGGGGAAACGGGGAGCTGTTTTTT. Its protein product is CASSKSIRGNGELFF.

This clone was recorded a few times. V usage is TRBV4-1 and J usage is TRBJ1-2; 9 bases map to TRBD1. After removal of 0 bases from V and 7 bases from J, the junction contained 9 bases not matched to a gene. This CDR3 is built from 16 residues. Germline V CDR1 and CDR2: MGHRA, YSYEKL. The CDR3 sequence is CASSQEGIGQGTGYTF. The CDR3 bases are TGCGCCAGCAGCCAAGAAGGGATAGGACAGGGGACTGGCTACACCTTC.

This chain joins TRBV5-1 and TRBJ2-3; 9 nucleotides agree with TRBD1. The length of the CDR3 is 15 residues. CDR1 and CDR2 from the germline V gene are SGHRS and YFSETQ. The ends lost 6 bases at V and 5 bases at J; junction bases unmatched: 10. The CDR3 DNA is TGCGCCAGCACCAAAAACCCGGGACAGGGAGATACGCAGTATTTT. It yields the protein CASTKNPGQGDTQYF.

This clone was recorded a few times. The chain is built from TRBV2 and TRBJ1-5; TRBD1 is a possible D gene (6 bases). The CDR3 consists of 12 residues. CDR1 and CDR2 (germline): SNHLY, FYNNEI. V lost 7 bases, J lost 2 bases, and 6 bases lay in between. CDR3 loop: CASNRGNQPQHF. CDR3 nucleotide sequence: TGTGCCAGCAACAGGGGCAATCAGCCCCAGCATTTT.

The V call is TRBV23-1, the J call TRBJ1-1, with 12 bases lining up with TRBD1. TRBV23-1 is an open reading frame, and its role is uncertain. The CDR3 is 14 amino acids. V lost 11 bases, J lost 5 bases, and 9 bases stayed unmatched. Here the CDR3 DNA reads TGCGCCGGCCGGGACAGGGGGCGTGGGACTGAAGCTTTCTTT. Encoded protein: CAGRDRGRGTEAFF.

This clone has only one observation. The V call is TRBV7-9, the J call TRBJ2-3; 7 nucleotides line up with TRBD1. This CDR3 has 15 residues. Germline CDR1 is SEHNR and CDR2 is FQNEAQ (reference sequence). After removal of 5 bases from V and 6 bases from J, the junction contained 11 bases not matched to a gene. The CDR3 nucleotides are TGTGCCAGCAGCCACGTCCCGGGACAGTTGGATACGCAGTATTTT. This gives the protein CASSHVPGQLDTQYF.

V is TRBV6-6 and J is TRBJ1-4; 8 positions match TRBD1. CDR1 and CDR2 (germline): MNHNY, SVGAGI (reference sequence). The CDR3 sequence is 15 residues long. With V trimmed by 0 bases and J by 7 bases, 4 bases remained unmatched. The CDR3 nucleotides read TGTGCCAGCAGTTACTCGACACAGGGGGGTGAAAAACTGTTTTTT. Its translation: CASSYSTQGGEKLFF.

On this clone itself: At one of its ends the junction is not consistent with the germline gene, which may arise from a read error. This chain links TRBV7-9 with TRBJ1-4; 11 nucleotides agree with TRBD1. This CDR3 region has 16 residues. Germline CDR1 SEHNR, CDR2 FQNEAQ (reference sequence). The CDR3 coding sequence is TGTTCCAGCAGCCCTCTTCAGGGACAGGGGGATGAAAAACTGTTTTTT. Its protein product is CSSSPLQGQGDEKLFF.

The CDR3 loop is CSVESPQGLTDTQYF. CDR3 nucleotides: TGCAGCGTTGAAAGTCCGCAGGGATTGACAGATACGCAGTATTTT. J is TRBJ2-3 and V is TRBV29-1, with D possibly matching TRBD1 (5 bases). Looked up from germline, CDR1 is SQVTM and CDR2 is ANQGSEA. The CDR3 has 15 residues. Trimming pared 2 bases from V and 3 bases from J, leaving 15 bases between.

V usage is TRBV29-1 and J usage is TRBJ2-3; 7 bases fit TRBD2. CDR1 and CDR2 (germline): SQVTM, ANQGSEA. Unmatched junction bases numbered 6, after V lost 3 bases and J lost 0 bases. The CDR3 has 15 residues. DNA of the CDR3: TGCAGCGTTGAGAGAGGTAGCGGGAGCACAGATACGCAGTATTTT. This gives the protein CSVERGSGSTDTQYF.

The V call is TRBV5-1, the J call TRBJ2-5; 9 bases agree with TRBD1. Gene TRBJ2-7 matches the end of the DNA better, so the J call may be wrong. CDR3 length: 15 amino acids. Germline-derived CDR1 and CDR2 are SGHRS and YFSETQ. CDR3: CASSGRTGATYEQYF. The DNA of the CDR3 is TGCGCCAGCAGCGGTCGGACAGGGGCCACCTACGAGCAGTACTTC.

This clone occurred a few times. V usage is TRBV5-6 and J usage is TRBJ2-7; D not resolved. Germline CDR1 reads SGHDT; CDR2 reads YYEEEE. The germline V and J ends were trimmed by 5 bases and 2 bases, with 8 bases remaining between them. The CDR3 loop spans 12 amino acids. The CDR3 loop is CASSYSPYEQYF. The DNA of the CDR3 is TGTGCCAGCAGTTACTCCCCCTACGAGCAGTACTTC.

This sequence joins TRBV7-9 and TRBJ2-4, with 8 bases lining up with TRBD1. The CDR3 consists of 19 residues. CDR1 and CDR2 from the germline V gene are SEHNR and FQNEAQ (reference sequence). Trimming cost V 5 bases and J 0 bases; bases outside gene matches: 15. The CDR3 sequence: CASSPLSGTGYLAKNIQYF. The DNA for the CDR3 is TGTGCCAGCAGCCCCCTCTCCGGGACAGGCTACCTAGCCAAAAACATTCAGTACTTC.

V gene TRBV5-1 combines with J gene TRBJ2-5; TRBD2 is a possible D gene (7 bases). Germline lookup yields CDR1 SGHRS and CDR2 YFSETQ. V lost 1 base, J lost 2 bases, and 12 bases lay in between. The CDR3 has 15 residues. The CDR3 loop reads CASSLSGGRQETQYF. CDR3 coding DNA: TGCGCCAGCAGCTTGTCCGGGGGGCGGCAAGAGACCCAGTACTTC.